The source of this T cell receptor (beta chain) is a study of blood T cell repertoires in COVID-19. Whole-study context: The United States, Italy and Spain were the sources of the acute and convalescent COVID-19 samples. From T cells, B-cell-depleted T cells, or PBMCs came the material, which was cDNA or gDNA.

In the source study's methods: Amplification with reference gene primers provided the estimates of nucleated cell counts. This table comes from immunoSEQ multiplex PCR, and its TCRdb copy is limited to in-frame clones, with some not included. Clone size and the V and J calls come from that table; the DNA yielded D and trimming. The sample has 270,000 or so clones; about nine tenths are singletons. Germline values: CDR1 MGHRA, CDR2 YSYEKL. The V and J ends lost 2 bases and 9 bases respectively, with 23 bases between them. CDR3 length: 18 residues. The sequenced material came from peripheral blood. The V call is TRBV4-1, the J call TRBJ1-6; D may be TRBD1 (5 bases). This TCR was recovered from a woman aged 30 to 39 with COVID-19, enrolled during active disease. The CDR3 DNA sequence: TGCGCCAGCAGCCAAAGGGTCCGGTCTCAAGGGGCCGGTTCACCCCTCCACTTT. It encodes CASSQRVRSQGAGSPLHF.